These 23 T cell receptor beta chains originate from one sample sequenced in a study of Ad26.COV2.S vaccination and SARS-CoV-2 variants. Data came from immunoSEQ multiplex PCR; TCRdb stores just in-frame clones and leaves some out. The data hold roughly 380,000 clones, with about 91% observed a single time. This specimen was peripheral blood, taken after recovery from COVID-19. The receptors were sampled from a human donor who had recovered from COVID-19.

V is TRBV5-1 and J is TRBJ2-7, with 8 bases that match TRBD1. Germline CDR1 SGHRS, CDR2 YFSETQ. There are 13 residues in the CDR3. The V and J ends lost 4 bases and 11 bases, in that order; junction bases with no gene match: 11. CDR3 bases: TGCGCCAGCAGCACGGACGGACAGGGTGGAAAGTACTTC. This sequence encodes CASSTDGQGGKYF.

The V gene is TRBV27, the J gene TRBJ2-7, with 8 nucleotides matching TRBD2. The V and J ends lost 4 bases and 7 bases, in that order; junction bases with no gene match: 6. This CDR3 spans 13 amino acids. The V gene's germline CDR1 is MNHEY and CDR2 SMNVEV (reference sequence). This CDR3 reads CASSSIAGSEQYF. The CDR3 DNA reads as TGTGCCAGCAGTTCTATAGCGGGGTCTGAGCAGTACTTC.

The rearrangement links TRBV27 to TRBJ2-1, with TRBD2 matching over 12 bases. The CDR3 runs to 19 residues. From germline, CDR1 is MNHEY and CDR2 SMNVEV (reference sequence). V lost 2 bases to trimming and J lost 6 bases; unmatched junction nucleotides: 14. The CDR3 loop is CASSLRSSGGAGRGNEQFF. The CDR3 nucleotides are TGTGCCAGCAGTTTACGGTCTAGCGGGGGGGCCGGTCGGGGCAATGAGCAGTTCTTC.

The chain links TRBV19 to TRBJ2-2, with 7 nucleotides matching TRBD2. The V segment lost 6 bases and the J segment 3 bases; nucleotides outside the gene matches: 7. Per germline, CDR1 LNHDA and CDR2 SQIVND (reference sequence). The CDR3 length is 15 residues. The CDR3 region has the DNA TGTGCCAGTAGCGTCGGGACTACCTACACCGGGGAGCTGTTTTTT. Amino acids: CASSVGTTYTGELFF. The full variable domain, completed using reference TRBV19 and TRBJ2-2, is DGGITQSPKYLFRKEGQNVTLSCEQNLNHDAMYWYRQDPGQGLRLIYYSQIVNDFQKGDIAEGYSVSREKKESFPLTVTSAQKNPTAFYLCASSVGTTYTGELFFGEGSRLTVL.

CDR3 sequence reads: CASSLVSTDTQYF. The CDR3, as DNA: TGTGCCAGCAGTTTAGTTAGCACAGATACGCAGTATTTT. The chain couples TRBV12-3 or TRBV12-4 to TRBJ2-3; no clear D. V was cut by 1 base and J by 0 bases, with 2 bases left in between. The CDR3 loop spans 13 amino acids.

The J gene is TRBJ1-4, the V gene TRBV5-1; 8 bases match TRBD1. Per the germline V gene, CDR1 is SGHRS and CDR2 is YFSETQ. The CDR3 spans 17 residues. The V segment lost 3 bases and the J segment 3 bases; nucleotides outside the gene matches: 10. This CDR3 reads CASSSQGQGESNEKLFF. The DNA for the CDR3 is TGCGCCAGCAGCTCTCAAGGACAGGGAGAGTCTAATGAAAAACTGTTTTTT.

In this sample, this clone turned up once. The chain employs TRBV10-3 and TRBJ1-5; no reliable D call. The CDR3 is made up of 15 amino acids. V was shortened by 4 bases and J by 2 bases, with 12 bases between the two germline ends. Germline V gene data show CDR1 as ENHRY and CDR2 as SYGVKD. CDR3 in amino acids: CAISANGLGNQPQHF. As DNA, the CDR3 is TGTGCCATCAGTGCTAACGGTTTAGGCAATCAGCCCCAGCATTTT.

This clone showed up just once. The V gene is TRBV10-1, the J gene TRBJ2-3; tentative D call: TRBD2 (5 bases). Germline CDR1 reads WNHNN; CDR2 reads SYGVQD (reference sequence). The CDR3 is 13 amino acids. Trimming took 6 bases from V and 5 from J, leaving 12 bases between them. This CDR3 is CASRRTEGDTQYF. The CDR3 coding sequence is TGCGCCAGCAGGCGTACAGAGGGAGATACGCAGTATTTT.

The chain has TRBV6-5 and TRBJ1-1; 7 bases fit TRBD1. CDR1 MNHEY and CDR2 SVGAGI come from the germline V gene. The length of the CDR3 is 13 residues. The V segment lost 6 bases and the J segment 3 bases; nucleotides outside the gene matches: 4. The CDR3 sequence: CASRGTVYTEAFF. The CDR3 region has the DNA TGTGCCAGCAGGGGGACAGTATACACTGAAGCTTTCTTT.

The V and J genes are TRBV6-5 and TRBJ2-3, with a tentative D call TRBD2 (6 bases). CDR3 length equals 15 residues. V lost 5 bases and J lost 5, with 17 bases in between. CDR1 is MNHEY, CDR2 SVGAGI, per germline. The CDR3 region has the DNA TGTGCCAGCAGTCCTCTAGCTAGGGGAGGAGATACGCAGTATTTT. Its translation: CASSPLARGGDTQYF.

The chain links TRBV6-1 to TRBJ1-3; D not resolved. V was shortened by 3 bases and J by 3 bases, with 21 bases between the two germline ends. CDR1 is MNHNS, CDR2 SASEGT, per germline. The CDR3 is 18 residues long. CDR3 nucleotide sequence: TGTGCCAGCAGTGACGGAAACGTAGGGTTGCTGGGTGGAAACACCATATATTTT. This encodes CASSDGNVGLLGGNTIYF.

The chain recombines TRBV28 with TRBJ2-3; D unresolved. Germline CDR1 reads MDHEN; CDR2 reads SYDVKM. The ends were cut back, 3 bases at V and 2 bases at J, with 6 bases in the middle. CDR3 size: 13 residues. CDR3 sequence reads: CASSFSSTDTQYF. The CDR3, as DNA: TGTGCCAGCAGTTTTTCCTCCACAGATACGCAGTATTTT.

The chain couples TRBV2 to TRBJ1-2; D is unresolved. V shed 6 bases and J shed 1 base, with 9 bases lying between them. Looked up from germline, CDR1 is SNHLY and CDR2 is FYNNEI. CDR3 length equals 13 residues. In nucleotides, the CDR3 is TGTGCCAGCAGCCTACAGCGTAACTATGGCTACACCTTC. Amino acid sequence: CASSLQRNYGYTF. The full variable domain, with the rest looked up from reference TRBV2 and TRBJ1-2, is EPEVTQTPSHQVTQMGQEVILRCVPISNHLYFYWYRQILGQKVEFLVSFYNNEISEKSEIFDDQFSVERPDGSNFTLKIRSTKLEDSAMYFCASSLQRNYGYTFGSGTRLTVV.

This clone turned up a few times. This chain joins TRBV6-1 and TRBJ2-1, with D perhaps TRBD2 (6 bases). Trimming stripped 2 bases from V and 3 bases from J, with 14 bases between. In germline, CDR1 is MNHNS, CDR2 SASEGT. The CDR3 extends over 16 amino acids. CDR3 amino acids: CASSESAGGDYNEQFF. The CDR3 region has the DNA TGTGCCAGCAGTGAATCGGCAGGAGGGGACTACAATGAGCAGTTCTTC.

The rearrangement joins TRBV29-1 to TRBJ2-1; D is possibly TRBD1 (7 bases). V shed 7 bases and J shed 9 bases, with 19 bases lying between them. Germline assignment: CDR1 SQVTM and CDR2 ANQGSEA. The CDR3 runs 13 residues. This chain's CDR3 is CSAKGAGKSEQFF. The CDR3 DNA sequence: TGCAGCGCCAAGGGGGCGGGGAAAAGTGAGCAGTTCTTC.

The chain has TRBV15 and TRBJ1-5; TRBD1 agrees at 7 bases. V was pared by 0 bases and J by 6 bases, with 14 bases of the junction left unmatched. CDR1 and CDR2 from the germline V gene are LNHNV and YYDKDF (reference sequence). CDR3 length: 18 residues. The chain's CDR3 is CATSREGVDRAPGQPQHF. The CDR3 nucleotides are TGTGCCACCAGCAGAGAGGGGGTTGACAGGGCCCCTGGTCAGCCCCAGCATTTT. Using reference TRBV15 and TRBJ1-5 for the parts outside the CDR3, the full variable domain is DAMVIQNPRYQVTQFGKPVTLSCSQTLNHNVMYWYQQKSSQAPKLLFHYYDKDFNNEADTPDNFQSRRPNTSFCFLDIRSPGLGDTAMYLCATSREGVDRAPGQPQHFGDGTRLSIL.

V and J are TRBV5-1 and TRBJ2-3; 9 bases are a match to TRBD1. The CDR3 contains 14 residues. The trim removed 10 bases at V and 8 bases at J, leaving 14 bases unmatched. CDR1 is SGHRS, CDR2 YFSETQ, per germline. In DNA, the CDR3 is TGCGCCTCTTTACCACAGGGGGCTCCCGGTACGCAGTATTTT. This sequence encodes CASLPQGAPGTQYF. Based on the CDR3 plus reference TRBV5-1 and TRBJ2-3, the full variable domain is KAGVTQTPRYLIKTRGQQVTLSCSPISGHRSVSWYQQTPGQGLQFLFEYFSETQRNKGNFPGRFSGRQFSNSRSEMNVSTLELGDSALYLCASLPQGAPGTQYFGPGTRLTVL.

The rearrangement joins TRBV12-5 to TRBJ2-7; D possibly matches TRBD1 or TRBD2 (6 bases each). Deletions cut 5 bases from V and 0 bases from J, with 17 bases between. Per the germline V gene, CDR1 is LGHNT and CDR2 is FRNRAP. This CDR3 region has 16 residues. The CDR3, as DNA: TGTGCTAGTGGTCGAACGGGGGCCTCTCCCTCCTACGAGCAGTACTTC. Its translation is CASGRTGASPSYEQYF.

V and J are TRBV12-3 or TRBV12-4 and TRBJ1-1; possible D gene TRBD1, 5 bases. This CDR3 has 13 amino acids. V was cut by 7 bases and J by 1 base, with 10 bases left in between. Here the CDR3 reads CASIFTGNTEAFF. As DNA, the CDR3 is TGTGCCAGCATTTTTACAGGGAACACTGAAGCTTTCTTT.

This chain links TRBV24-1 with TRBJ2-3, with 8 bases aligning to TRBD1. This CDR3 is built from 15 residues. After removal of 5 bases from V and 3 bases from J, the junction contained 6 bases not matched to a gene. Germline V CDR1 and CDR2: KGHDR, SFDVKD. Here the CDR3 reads CATSAGQGFTDTQYF. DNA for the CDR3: TGTGCCACCAGTGCTGGACAGGGTTTTACAGATACGCAGTATTTT.

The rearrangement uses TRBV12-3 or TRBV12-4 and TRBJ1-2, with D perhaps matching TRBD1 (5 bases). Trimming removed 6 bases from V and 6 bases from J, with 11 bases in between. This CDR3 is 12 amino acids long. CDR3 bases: TGTGCCAGCAGCAGAGGGGTGAATGGCTACACCTTC. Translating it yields CASSRGVNGYTF.

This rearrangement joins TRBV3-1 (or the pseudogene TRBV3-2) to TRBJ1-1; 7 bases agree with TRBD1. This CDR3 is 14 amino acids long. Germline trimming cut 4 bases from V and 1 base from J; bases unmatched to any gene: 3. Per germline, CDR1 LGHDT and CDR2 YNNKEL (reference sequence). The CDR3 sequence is CASSRAGGNTEAFF. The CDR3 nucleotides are TGTGCCAGCAGCCGGGCAGGGGGGAACACTGAAGCTTTCTTT.

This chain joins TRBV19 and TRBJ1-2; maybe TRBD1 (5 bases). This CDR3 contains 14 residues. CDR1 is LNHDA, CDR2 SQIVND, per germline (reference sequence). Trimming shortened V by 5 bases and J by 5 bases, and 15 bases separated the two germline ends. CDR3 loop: CASSAGTGQYGYTF. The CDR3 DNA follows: TGTGCCAGTAGTGCAGGGACGGGGCAATATGGCTACACCTTC.